This TCR beta chain is from a study of CD8 T cells in ankylosing spondylitis. Study-wide findings and caveats: Significantly higher representation of disease-linked clones was reported for matched ankylosing spondylitis synovial fluid. Blood of patients with ankylosing spondylitis appeared to be characterized by a TCR beta motif of 8 or 9 highly homologous variants. As for the disease-linked clones, they showed a CD8+ phenotype and occurred at relatively low frequencies in peripheral blood.

A single record per CDR3 protein comes from TCRdb applying MiXCR to the 5' RACE reads. The data contain 75,000 to 95,000 distinct CDR3 sequences, about 8.3% of them singletons. Comment on this clonotype: The target antigen is unknown.

The CDR3 runs 14 residues. The V gene's germline CDR1 is SGHRS and CDR2 YFSETQ. V dropped 2 bases and J dropped 3 bases, with 10 bases sitting between them. The V and J genes are TRBV5-1 and TRBJ2-3; the D gene is possibly TRBD1 (5 bases). Sequenced: blood, either unsorted or a sorted T cell fraction (not recorded which). The sequence derives from a male donor with ankylosing spondylitis. The CDR3 reads CASSFIQDTDTQYF. The CDR3 DNA is TGCGCCAGCAGCTTTATACAGGATACAGATACGCAGTATTTT.